This passage covers 2 T cell receptor beta chains from one sample sequenced in a study of T-cell memory formation after mild COVID-19. Each CDR3 protein is one row after TCRdb ran MiXCR on the 5' RACE reads. This table holds under 450,000 distinct CDR3 sequences, 20% to 30% found once. Sample: PBMCs or a T cell subset sorted from them (not recorded which). These receptors were obtained from an adult woman who had mild COVID-19 (a few samples of this study predate the infection). Cell type and time point are not known.

The chain carries TRBV7-3 and TRBJ2-1; the D is unclear. Germline V gene sequence: CDR1 SGHTA, CDR2 FQGTGA. Trimming cost V 0 bases and J 8 bases, with 14 bases left between them. The CDR3 has 15 residues. CDR3 amino acids: CASSLTVNPSDEQFF. The CDR3 DNA is TGTGCCAGCAGCTTAACTGTCAACCCAAGTGATGAGCAGTTCTTC.

The chain combines TRBV3-1 with TRBJ2-7; 11 nucleotides match TRBD2. The CDR3 extends over 15 amino acids. The J segment lost 4 bases and the V segment lost 2 bases, leaving 4 bases of the junction unmatched. Germline CDR1 is LGHDT and CDR2 is YNNKEL (reference sequence). The DNA of the CDR3 is TGTGCCAGCAGCCAAACCGGGACTAGCGGTTACGAGCAGTACTTC. This sequence encodes CASSQTGTSGYEQYF.